This passage covers 27 T cell receptor beta chains from one sample sequenced in a study of control samples from healthy donors and cancer patients (dated by TCRdb to 2020 to 2022). The library was made by the immunoSEQ multiplex PCR assay. TCRdb provides this immuneACCESS table in a form limited to in-frame rearrangements. Some clones are lacking; in checked studies, under half of them reflect an unresolved V gene, and why the rest are absent is not known. A total of over 150,000 clones appear in this sample, approximately 94% of them only once. 12% to 15% of the sample rests with the top ten. Sequencing was carried out using PBMCs. These receptors were taken from a man in his sixties with colorectal cancer.

This chain connects TRBV2 to TRBJ2-7; TRBD2 aligns across 11 bases. There are 13 residues in the CDR3. The germline CDR1 and CDR2 sequences are SNHLY and FYNNEI. Unmatched junction bases numbered 2, after V lost 6 bases and J lost 4 bases. The DNA of the CDR3 is TGTGCCAGCAGGACTAGCGGGGTTTACGAGCAGTACTTC. It translates to CASRTSGVYEQYF. Supplemented by reference TRBV2 and TRBJ2-7, the full variable domain reads EPEVTQTPSHQVTQMGQEVILRCVPISNHLYFYWYRQILGQKVEFLVSFYNNEISEKSEIFDDQFSVERPDGSNFTLKIRSTKLEDSAMYFCASRTSGVYEQYFGPGTRLTVT.

This chain connects TRBV6-5 to TRBJ1-2; D gene ambiguous. This CDR3 region has 11 residues. CDR1 and CDR2 (germline): MNHEY, SVGAGI. V was pared by 7 bases and J by 4 bases, with 7 bases between. The CDR3 loop is CASTSAYGYTF. The CDR3 DNA reads TGTGCCAGCACGTCCGCCTATGGCTACACCTTC.

This chain uses TRBV28 with TRBJ1-2; 7 positions match TRBD1. Germline CDR1 MDHEN, CDR2 SYDVKM. The CDR3 has 12 residues. V gave up 5 bases and J gave up 4 bases; unmatched junction bases: 1. CDR3 in amino acids: CASSPGGYGYTF. The DNA for the CDR3 is TGTGCCAGCAGTCCAGGGGGCTATGGCTACACCTTC.

V and J are TRBV6-4 and TRBJ1-1; a weak D match, TRBD1 (5 bases). V was shortened by 5 bases and J by 4 bases, with 17 bases between the two germline ends. The germline V gene encodes CDR1 MRHNA and CDR2 SNTAGT. CDR3 length equals 15 residues. The CDR3 loop is CASSPSGGGGTEAFF. The CDR3 DNA is TGTGCCAGCAGTCCCTCCGGGGGGGGAGGCACTGAAGCTTTCTTT.

J is TRBJ2-7 and V is TRBV12-3 or TRBV12-4; the D is unclear. This CDR3 comprises 12 residues. V dropped 4 bases and J dropped 1 base, with 5 bases sitting between them. CDR3 loop: CASSSTSYEQYF. The CDR3 nucleotides read TGTGCCAGCAGTTCCACATCCTACGAGCAGTACTTC.

The V call is TRBV11-2, the J call TRBJ2-3, with 12 bases aligning to TRBD2. The CDR3 contains 15 residues. V gave up 5 bases and J gave up 1 base; unmatched junction bases: 1. Germline lookup yields CDR1 SGHAT and CDR2 FQNNGV. CDR3 nucleotide sequence: TGTGCCAGCAGCCGACTAGCGGGGGGCACAGATACGCAGTATTTT. This sequence encodes CASSRLAGGTDTQYF.

This sequence joins TRBV5-1 and TRBJ2-1, with D maybe TRBD1 (6 bases). CDR3 length: 16 amino acids. Germline V gene sequence: CDR1 SGHRS, CDR2 YFSETQ. Trimming left V 0 bases short and J 4 bases short, with 14 bases between. This chain's CDR3 is CASSLASLQGYNEQFF. As DNA, the CDR3 is TGCGCCAGCAGCTTGGCTAGTCTACAGGGTTACAATGAGCAGTTCTTC. Complete variable domain (other parts from reference TRBV5-1 and TRBJ2-1): KAGVTQTPRYLIKTRGQQVTLSCSPISGHRSVSWYQQTPGQGLQFLFEYFSETQRNKGNFPGRFSGRQFSNSRSEMNVSTLELGDSALYLCASSLASLQGYNEQFFGPGTRLTVL.

The chain combines TRBV3-1 (or the pseudogene TRBV3-2) with TRBJ2-3, with 14 bases that match TRBD2. The junction had 1 base not matched to a gene; V was cut back by 3 bases and J by 5 bases. Germline-derived CDR1 and CDR2 are LGHDT and YNNKEL (reference sequence). The CDR3 contains 15 residues. In DNA form, the CDR3 reads TGTGCCAGCAGCCAGACTAGCGGGGGGGGAGATACGCAGTATTTT. Translating gives CASSQTSGGGDTQYF.

V and J are TRBV7-9 and TRBJ1-2, with 11 bases lining up with TRBD1. J was trimmed by 6 bases and V by 5 bases; bases with no gene match: 8. The CDR3 is made up of 15 amino acids. Germline CDR1 is SEHNR and CDR2 is FQNEAQ (reference sequence). The CDR3 coding sequence is TGTGCCAGCAGCCCGGGGACAGGGGGAAATAATGGCTACACCTTC. Translated: CASSPGTGGNNGYTF.

The genes are TRBV6-1 and TRBJ2-7; unclear D gene. Germline V gene data show CDR1 as MNHNS and CDR2 as SASEGT. V was clipped by 2 bases and J by 0 bases, with 14 bases between them. The CDR3 has 16 amino acids. The CDR3 protein is CASSENPGDSSYEQYF. The CDR3 bases are TGTGCCAGCAGTGAAAATCCAGGCGATAGCTCCTACGAGCAGTACTTC.

J is TRBJ1-2 and V is TRBV6-2 or TRBV6-3; D gene ambiguous. The length of the CDR3 is 14 residues. CDR1 is MNHEY and CDR2 is SVGEGT in the germline V gene. The V and J ends lost 5 bases and 4 bases respectively, with 14 bases between them. DNA for the CDR3: TGTGCCAGCAGTAAGACGGTGGAGCCCTATGGCTACACCTTC. Amino acid sequence: CASSKTVEPYGYTF.

The chain couples TRBV4-1 to TRBJ1-2; possible D gene TRBD1, 6 bases. Per the germline V gene, CDR1 is MGHRA and CDR2 is YSYEKL. V shed 4 bases and J shed 7 bases, with 13 bases lying between them. This CDR3 spans 13 amino acids. CDR3 in amino acids: CASSPETGTGYTF. The CDR3 nucleotides are TGCGCCAGCAGCCCTGAAACAGGGACTGGCTACACCTTC.

J is TRBJ1-1 and V is TRBV7-2, with D perhaps matching TRBD1 (6 bases). V lost 6 bases to trimming and J lost 1 base, with 12 bases between them. CDR3 length equals 14 residues. The germline gives CDR1 SGHTA, CDR2 FQGNSA. The CDR3 is CASSRQAPNTEAFF. The CDR3 bases are TGTGCCAGCAGTCGACAGGCGCCGAACACTGAAGCTTTCTTT.

The chain employs TRBV6-1 and TRBJ1-3; TRBD1 is a possible D gene (6 bases). The V gene lost 3 bases and the J gene lost 0 bases, with 12 bases spanning the gap. This CDR3 contains 16 residues. Per the germline V gene, CDR1 is MNHNS and CDR2 is SASEGT. CDR3 sequence reads: CASSEGAGHSGNTIYF. Here the CDR3 DNA reads TGTGCCAGCAGTGAGGGGGCAGGCCACTCTGGAAACACCATATATTTT.

The rearrangement links TRBV18 to TRBJ1-1; 7 bases match TRBD1. This CDR3 is 16 amino acids long. The junction had 10 bases not matched to a gene; V was cut back by 6 bases and J by 0 bases. The germline CDR1 and CDR2 sequences are KGHSH and LQKENI. The CDR3 sequence: CASSQERTGLNTEAFF. In DNA, the CDR3 is TGTGCCAGCTCCCAGGAACGGACAGGACTGAACACTGAAGCTTTCTTT.

The rearrangement joins TRBV27 to TRBJ1-1; D unclear. The CDR3 loop spans 11 amino acids. The V gene lost 8 bases and the J gene lost 1 base, with 5 bases spanning the gap. The V gene's germline CDR1 is MNHEY and CDR2 SMNVEV (reference sequence). The DNA for the CDR3 is TGTGCCAGCCGGGGGAACACTGAAGCTTTCTTT. Translated, it gives CASRGNTEAFF.

This clone is a singleton in its sample. The chain couples TRBV27 to TRBJ2-5, with D possibly being TRBD1 (5 bases). The V gene lost 6 bases and the J gene lost 3 bases, with 11 bases spanning the gap. CDR1 and CDR2 (germline): MNHEY, SMNVEV (reference sequence). The CDR3 is 13 residues long. CDR3 protein: CASRSGQKETQYF. CDR3 in DNA: TGTGCCAGCAGATCAGGGCAGAAAGAGACCCAGTACTTC.

The chain employs TRBV6-2 or TRBV6-3 and TRBJ1-2; tentative D call: TRBD1 (6 bases). The CDR3 is 14 amino acids. V lost 6 bases to trimming and J lost 3 bases, with 14 bases between them. The V gene's germline CDR1 is MNHEY and CDR2 SVGEGT. Written as DNA, the CDR3 is TGTGCCAGCAGCTTTGGACAGTTGGACTATGGCTACACCTTC. Encoded protein: CASSFGQLDYGYTF.

This clone has a handful of counts. The rearrangement links TRBV4-2 to TRBJ1-5, with no clear D. The CDR3 is 15 residues long. The germline V gene has CDR1 LGHNA and CDR2 YNFKEQ. Trimming pared 0 bases from V and 3 bases from J, leaving 9 bases between. Written as DNA, the CDR3 is TGTGCCAGCAGCCAAGATAGGCAGGTCAATCAGCCCCAGCATTTT. This encodes CASSQDRQVNQPQHF.

The DNA for the CDR3 is TGTGCCAGCAGTTTTTACGGGACAGCCCAGCATTTT. As protein: CASSFYGTAQHF. The chain is built from TRBV12-3 or TRBV12-4 and TRBJ1-5; 7 positions match TRBD1. The CDR3 spans 12 residues. Trimming took 3 bases from V and 11 from J; bases not matched to a gene: 4.

This chain uses TRBV9 with TRBJ1-2; D ambiguous. This CDR3 spans 15 amino acids. Germline CDR1 SGDLS, CDR2 YYNGEE. V was clipped by 3 bases and J by 7 bases, with 19 bases between them. CDR3 DNA: TGTGCCAGCAGCGCGGGAGGACGTATTTCGCTTGGCTACACCTTC. Its translation is CASSAGGRISLGYTF.

The rearrangement links TRBV5-1 to TRBJ1-1; possibly TRBD1 for D (6 bases). The CDR3 is 14 amino acids. Trimming took off 0 bases at V and 5 bases at J, with 11 bases between the two ends. Germline-derived CDR1 and CDR2 are SGHRS and YFSETQ. The CDR3 bases are TGCGCCAGCAGCTTGGGAGGAGGGGGGACTGAAGCTTTCTTT. It yields the protein CASSLGGGGTEAFF.

The CDR3 nucleotides are TGTGCCAGCTCATCGTGGGGTGAGACAGACTCCTACGAGCAGTACTTC. This codes for CASSSWGETDSYEQYF. The V gene is TRBV18, the J gene TRBJ2-7; D is possibly TRBD1 (5 bases). Trimming pared 5 bases from V and 0 bases from J, leaving 17 bases between. Germline lookup yields CDR1 KGHSH and CDR2 LQKENI. The CDR3 has 16 amino acids.

This sequence joins TRBV12-3 or TRBV12-4 and TRBJ1-1; no definite D call. This CDR3 is built from 11 residues. Deletions cut 10 bases from V and 7 bases from J, with 13 bases between. CDR3 coding DNA: TGTGCCACCCTAGCAACGGTTGAAGCTTTCTTT. Its translation: CATLATVEAFF.

The chain joins TRBV19 to TRBJ2-7; TRBD1 matches at 7 bases. The germline CDR1 and CDR2 sequences are LNHDA and SQIVND (reference sequence). The V and J ends lost 8 bases and 4 bases, in that order; junction bases with no gene match: 5. The CDR3 is 12 residues long. The CDR3 loop is CASRDSEYEQYF. The DNA for the CDR3 is TGTGCCAGTCGGGACAGTGAGTACGAGCAGTACTTC.

The chain joins TRBV5-1 to TRBJ2-5; maybe TRBD2 (5 bases). This CDR3 is built from 11 residues. Trimming removed 4 bases from V and 7 bases from J, with 8 bases in between. CDR1 SGHRS and CDR2 YFSETQ come from the germline V gene. CDR3 residues: CASSREGTQYF. DNA of the CDR3: TGCGCCAGCAGCCGTGAGGGGACCCAGTACTTC.

This clone appeared a single time. The chain combines TRBV6-2 or TRBV6-3 with TRBJ2-1; TRBD1 matches at 8 bases. The CDR3 is made up of 15 amino acids. V was pared by 5 bases and J by 2 bases, with 5 bases of the junction left unmatched. Germline CDR1 is MNHEY and CDR2 is SVGEGT. This CDR3 is CASSEAGGAYNEQFF. CDR3 sequence (DNA): TGTGCCAGCAGTGAGGCAGGGGGCGCCTACAATGAGCAGTTCTTC.